This T cell receptor beta chain came from a study of regulatory T cells in long-lasting Graves disease. Study-level background: Freshly diagnosed Graves' patients had used antithyroid drugs for under 3 months.

Relying on iRepertoire HTBI primers and Arm-PCR of CDR3 regions, the team built TCR beta libraries. Each CDR3 protein is one row after TCRdb ran MiXCR on the multiplex PCR reads. The sample shows over 500,000 distinct CDR3 sequences, about 16% of them seen only once. The time point denotes: newly diagnosed GD, antithyroid drugs for less than 3 months. PBMCs provided the RNA from which the TCR library was made. Germline assignment: CDR1 SGDLS and CDR2 YYNGEE. CDR3 size: 15 residues. V shed 4 bases, J shed 4 bases, and the junction held 7 bases outside the gene matches. The same data also contributed to another study, on T cells in Graves' hyperthyroidism and ophthalmopathy. This second study notes: Stable Graves' hyperthyroidism meant no ophthalmopathy progression within 18 months. Among clonotypes expanded in thyroid above 0.001, most were also found in blood.

The sequence was collected from a man aged 18-30 years with Graves disease. The sequences come from peripheral blood mononuclear cells (PBMCs), collected at new diagnosis, from a patient treated with antithyroid drugs. The genes are TRBV9 and TRBJ1-4; 7 positions match TRBD1. As DNA, the CDR3 is TGTGCCAGCAGCCCCCGGACAGGAGTTAATGAAAAACTGTTTTTT. Translating it yields CASSPRTGVNEKLFF.